Sequencing of this T cell receptor (beta chain) was carried out in a study of cytomegalovirus exposure and HLA in healthy donors. V trimming: 0 bases; J trimming: 1 base; junction bases outside the gene matches: 9. The CDR3 runs 17 residues. In germline, CDR1 is SGHRS, CDR2 YFSETQ. The PCR had 60 Vbeta and 13 Jbeta primers. TCRdb keeps only in-frame clones here, not all; method: immunoSEQ multiplex PCR. The repertoire holds about 150,000 clones, with roughly three fifths as singletons. The sample comprised PBMCs. The chain couples TRBV5-1 to TRBJ1-1; 7 bases agree with TRBD1. The origin of this receptor is a male donor in good health and CMV-seronegative. The CDR3 region has the DNA TGCGCCAGCAGCTTGGCCGGAAAATCAGGGGGGAACACTGAAGCTTTCTTT. Its protein is CASSLAGKSGGNTEAFF.